This TCR beta chain is drawn from a study of Graves' ophthalmopathy and Graves' hyperthyroidism. Study-level background: Stable hyperthyroidism denotes an absence of ophthalmopathy throughout 18 months of follow-up. Study results and caveats: A roughly 80% specificity and roughly 90% sensitivity were achieved by a 13-signature model that separated ophthalmopathy from stable hyperthyroidism.

This CDR3 contains 15 residues. The germline CDR1 and CDR2 sequences are SQVTM and ANQGSEA. Notes on this clonotype: Its antigen is undetermined. This may arise from a read error, as a much more abundant clone is one base away.

Amplification of TCR beta CDR3 regions used RNA transcripts. The first round was an RT-PCR with HTBI primers, and the second round was a multiplex PCR. TCRdb ran MiXCR on the multiplex PCR reads and lists one entry per CDR3 protein. The sample contains approximately 1.2 million distinct CDR3 sequences, approximately 35% of which appear only once. This TCR was recovered from an adult man with Graves' hyperthyroidism. Specimen: peripheral blood or thyroid tissue (not recorded which). The V and J genes are TRBV29-1 and TRBJ2-5; D remains ambiguous. The CDR3 loop reads CSAEENRRGGETQYF. The CDR3 DNA sequence: TGCAGCGCTGAAGAGAACAGAAGAGGTGGAGAGACCCAGTACTTC.